This TCR beta chain is from a study of blood T cell repertoires in COVID-19. Overall study: Nucleic acid was either cDNA or gDNA, and it came from T cells, B-cell-depleted T cells, or PBMCs.

CDR1 and CDR2 (germline): SGHVS, FQNEAQ. The CDR3 runs to 14 residues. Trimming took 7 bases from V and 2 from J; bases not matched to a gene: 6. Clones were sequenced by immunoSEQ multiplex PCR, and TCRdb holds only the in-frame ones, with some missing. The table records roughly 400,000 clones, over 75% of them present only once. Ages ranged from roughly 18 to 95 years, with residence in 24 US areas. Which cohort a participant joined came from the clinical history participants gave. Donors in Cohort 3 who had recovered were those with two negative PCRs, healthcare professional clearance, or resolution of their symptoms.

The TCR sequence derives from a man aged 30 to 45 who had recovered from COVID-19. The gene calls are TRBV7-8 and TRBJ2-3, with 7 bases fitting TRBD1. The sequencing input was PBMCs or T cells enriched from blood (not recorded which). CDR3 DNA: TGTGCCAGCACGACAGGGTCTGACACAGATACGCAGTATTTT. It is translated as CASTTGSDTDTQYF.